The T cell receptor (beta chain) described here comes from a study of T cell repertoires in cytomegalovirus infection. Findings of the study overall: Summed frequency of public TCR beta families distinguished CMV carriers with the relevant HLA. Ex vivo responses were dominated by HLA-C-restricted CMV-specific TCR beta clonotypes.

Notes on this clonotype: What it binds is not known.

The length of the CDR3 is 16 residues. V shed 6 bases and J shed 5 bases, with 21 bases lying between them. The V gene's germline CDR1 is MNHNY and CDR2 SVGAGI (reference sequence). TCRdb itself ran the reads through MiXCR, one entry per CDR3 protein. In the table there are 600,000 to 800,000 distinct CDR3 sequences, approximately 25% of which are singletons. Input material: CD8+ T cells from PBMCs. The origin of this receptor is a human donor in good health (CMV status not recorded). Some clones in this sample may be carry-over from other donors' samples. The chain employs TRBV6-6 and TRBJ2-3; D is unresolved. CDR3 amino acids: CASSHGVPRVGDTQYF. CDR3 DNA: TGTGCCAGCAGCCACGGAGTGCCCCGGGTAGGAGATACGCAGTATTTT.